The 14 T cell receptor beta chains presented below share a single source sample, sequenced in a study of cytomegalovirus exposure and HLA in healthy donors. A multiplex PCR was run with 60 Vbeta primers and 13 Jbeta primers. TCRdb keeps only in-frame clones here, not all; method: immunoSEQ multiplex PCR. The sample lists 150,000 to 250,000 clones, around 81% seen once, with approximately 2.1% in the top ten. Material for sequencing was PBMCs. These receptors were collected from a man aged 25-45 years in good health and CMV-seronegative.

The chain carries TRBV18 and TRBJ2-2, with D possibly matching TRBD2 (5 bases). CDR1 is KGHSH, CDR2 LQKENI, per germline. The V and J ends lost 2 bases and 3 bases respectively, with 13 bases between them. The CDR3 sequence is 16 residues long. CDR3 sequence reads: CASSPTAGRYTGELFF. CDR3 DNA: TGTGCCAGCTCACCAACTGCGGGCAGGTACACCGGGGAGCTGTTTTTT.

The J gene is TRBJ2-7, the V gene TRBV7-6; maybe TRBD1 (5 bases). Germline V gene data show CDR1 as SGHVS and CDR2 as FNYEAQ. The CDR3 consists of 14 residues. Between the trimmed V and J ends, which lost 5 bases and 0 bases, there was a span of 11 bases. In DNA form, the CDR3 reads TGTGCCAGCAGCAGTTTGGGGCTCTCCTACGAGCAGTACTTC. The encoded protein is CASSSLGLSYEQYF.

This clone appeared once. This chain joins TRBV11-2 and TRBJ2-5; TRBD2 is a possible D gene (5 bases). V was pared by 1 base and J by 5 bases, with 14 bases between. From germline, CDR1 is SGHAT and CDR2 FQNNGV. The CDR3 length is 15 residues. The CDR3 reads CASSLAGNPSETQYF. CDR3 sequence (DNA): TGTGCCAGCAGCTTAGCGGGGAACCCATCGGAGACCCAGTACTTC.

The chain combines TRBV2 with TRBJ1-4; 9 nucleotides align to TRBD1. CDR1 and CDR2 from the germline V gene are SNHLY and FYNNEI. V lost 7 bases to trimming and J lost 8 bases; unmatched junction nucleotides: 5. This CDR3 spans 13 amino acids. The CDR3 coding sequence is TGTGCCAGCACCCGGGACAGGGTAGAAAAACTGTTTTTT. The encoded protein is CASTRDRVEKLFF.

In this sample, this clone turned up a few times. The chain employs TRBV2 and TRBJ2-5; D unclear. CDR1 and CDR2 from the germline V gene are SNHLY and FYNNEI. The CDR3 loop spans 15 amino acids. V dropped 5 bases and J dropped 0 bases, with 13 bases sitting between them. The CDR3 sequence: CASSLSLEDQETQYF. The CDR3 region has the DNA TGTGCCAGCAGTCTAAGCCTCGAAGACCAAGAGACCCAGTACTTC.

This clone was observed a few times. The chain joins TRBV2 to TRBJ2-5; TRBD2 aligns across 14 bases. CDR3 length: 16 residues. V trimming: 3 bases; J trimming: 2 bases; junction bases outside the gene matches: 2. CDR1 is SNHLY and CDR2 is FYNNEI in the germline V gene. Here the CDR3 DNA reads TGTGCCAGCAGTGACGGACTAGCGGGAGGTCAAGAGACCCAGTACTTC. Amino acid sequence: CASSDGLAGGQETQYF.

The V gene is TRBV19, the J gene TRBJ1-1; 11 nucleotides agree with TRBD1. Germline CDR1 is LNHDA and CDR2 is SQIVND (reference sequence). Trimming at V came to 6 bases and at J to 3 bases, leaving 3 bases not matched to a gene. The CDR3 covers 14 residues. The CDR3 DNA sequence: TGTGCCAGTAGCCAGGACAGGGGGCACACTGAAGCTTTCTTT. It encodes CASSQDRGHTEAFF. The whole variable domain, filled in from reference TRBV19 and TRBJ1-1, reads DGGITQSPKYLFRKEGQNVTLSCEQNLNHDAMYWYRQDPGQGLRLIYYSQIVNDFQKGDIAEGYSVSREKKESFPLTVTSAQKNPTAFYLCASSQDRGHTEAFFGQGTRLTVV.

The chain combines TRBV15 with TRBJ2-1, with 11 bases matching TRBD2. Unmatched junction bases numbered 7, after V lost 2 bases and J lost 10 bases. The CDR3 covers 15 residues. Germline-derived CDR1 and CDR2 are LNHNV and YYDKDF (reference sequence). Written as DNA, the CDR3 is TGTGCCACCAGCAGAACCGGGACTAGCGGAACAGAGCAGTTCTTC. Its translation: CATSRTGTSGTEQFF.

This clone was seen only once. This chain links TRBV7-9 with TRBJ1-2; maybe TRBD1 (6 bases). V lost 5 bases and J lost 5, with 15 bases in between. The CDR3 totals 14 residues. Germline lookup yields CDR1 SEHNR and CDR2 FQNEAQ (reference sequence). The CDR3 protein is CASSPRTAHYGYTF. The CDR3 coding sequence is TGTGCCAGCAGCCCTAGGACAGCCCATTATGGCTACACCTTC.

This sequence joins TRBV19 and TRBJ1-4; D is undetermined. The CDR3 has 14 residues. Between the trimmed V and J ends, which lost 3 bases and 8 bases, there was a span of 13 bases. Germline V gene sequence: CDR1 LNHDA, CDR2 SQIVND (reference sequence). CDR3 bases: TGTGCCAGTAGTATTTTCCCCGGGGAGGAAAAACTGTTTTTT. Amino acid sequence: CASSIFPGEEKLFF.

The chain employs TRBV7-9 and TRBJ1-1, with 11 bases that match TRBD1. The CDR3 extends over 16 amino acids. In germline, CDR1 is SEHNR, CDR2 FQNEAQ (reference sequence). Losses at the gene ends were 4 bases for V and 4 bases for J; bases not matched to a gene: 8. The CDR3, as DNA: TGTGCCAGCAGCTCCGGGACAGGGGGAAAGGGCACTGAAGCTTTCTTT. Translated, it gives CASSSGTGGKGTEAFF.

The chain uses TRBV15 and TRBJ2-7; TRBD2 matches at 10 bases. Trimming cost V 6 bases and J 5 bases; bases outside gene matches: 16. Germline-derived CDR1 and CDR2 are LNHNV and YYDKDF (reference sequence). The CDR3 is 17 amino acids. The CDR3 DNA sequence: TGTGCCACCAGTCTCCAAAACCGGGCTAGCGGGAGAGACGAGCAGTACTTC. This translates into CATSLQNRASGRDEQYF.

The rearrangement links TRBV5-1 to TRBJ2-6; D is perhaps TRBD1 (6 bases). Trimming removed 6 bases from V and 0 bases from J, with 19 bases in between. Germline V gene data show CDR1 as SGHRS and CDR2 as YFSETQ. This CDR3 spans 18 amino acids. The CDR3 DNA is TGCGCCAGCAAGGCCGGACCAGGGACAACCTCTGGGGCCAACGTCCTGACTTTC. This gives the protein CASKAGPGTTSGANVLTF.

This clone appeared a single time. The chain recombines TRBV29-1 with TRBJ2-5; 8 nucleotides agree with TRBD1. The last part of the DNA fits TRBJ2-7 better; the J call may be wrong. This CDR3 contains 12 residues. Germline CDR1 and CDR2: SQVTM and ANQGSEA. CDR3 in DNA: TGCAGCGCCGACAGGGGAGTAGGCGAGCAGTACTTC. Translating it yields CSADRGVGEQYF.